Below are 22 T cell receptor beta chains sequenced from a single sample in a study of monozygotic twins with inflammatory bowel disease. TCRdb reprocessed the 5' RACE reads, keeping one entry per CDR3 protein, no DNA. The specimen's table records about 380,000 distinct CDR3 sequences. The sequenced sample consisted of blood. The receptor set was obtained from a human donor with ulcerative colitis or Crohn's disease, or a healthy co-twin of an affected twin (not recorded which).

This chain joins TRBV3-1 and TRBJ2-2. CDR1 and CDR2 (germline): LGHDT, YNNKEL (reference sequence). The CDR3 covers 14 residues. The CDR3 reads CASSPAGFTGELFF.

The chain links TRBV30 to TRBJ2-7; absent DNA, TCRdb's TRBD1 call cannot be checked. The CDR3 extends over 11 amino acids. From germline, CDR1 is GTSNPN and CDR2 SVGIG (reference sequence). The CDR3 here is CAWGGLYEQYF.

The gene calls are TRBV7-2 and TRBJ2-5; the D call of TRBD1 rests on TCRdb alone, since no DNA is present to check it. CDR1 SGHTA and CDR2 FQGNSA come from the germline V gene. This CDR3 is 16 amino acids long. The CDR3 loop is CASSLEAGGRGKTQYF.

This chain joins TRBV5-1 and TRBJ1-2; TCRdb returns TRBD1, unconfirmable since there is no DNA. The CDR3 totals 18 residues. Per the germline V gene, CDR1 is SGHRS and CDR2 is YFSETQ. CDR3 sequence reads: CASSLAKGERQTNYGYTF. The complete variable domain, with remaining parts taken from reference TRBV5-1 and TRBJ1-2, reads KAGVTQTPRYLIKTRGQQVTLSCSPISGHRSVSWYQQTPGQGLQFLFEYFSETQRNKGNFPGRFSGRQFSNSRSEMNVSTLELGDSALYLCASSLAKGERQTNYGYTFGSGTRLTVV.

This CDR3 is CATSGPGTGNTGELFF. This chain links TRBV24-1 with TRBJ2-2; there is no DNA to check the TCRdb D call of TRBD1. The CDR3 covers 16 residues. Germline CDR1 and CDR2: KGHDR and SFDVKD.

The V call is TRBV6-2 or TRBV6-3, the J call TRBJ2-5; TCRdb selects TRBD2, and the lack of DNA leaves this call unchecked. This CDR3 is built from 17 residues. CDR1 is MNHEY, CDR2 SVGEGT, per germline. CDR3: CASRGRGLAKYQETQYF.

The chain couples TRBV3-1 to TRBJ2-7; TCRdb designates TRBD1, a call that cannot be tested without DNA. Per germline, CDR1 LGHDT and CDR2 YNNKEL (reference sequence). There are 15 residues in the CDR3. This CDR3 reads CASSQGDRGTYEQYF.

The chain recombines TRBV7-2 with TRBJ2-6. Germline CDR1 SGHTA, CDR2 FQGNSA. This CDR3 comprises 17 residues. The CDR3 is CASSLASLSSGANVLTF.

The chain combines TRBV3-1 with TRBJ2-1; the D gene TCRdb calls, TRBD1, cannot be checked with no DNA. Germline CDR1 and CDR2: LGHDT and YNNKEL (reference sequence). This CDR3 has 15 residues. The CDR3 here is CASSPRHRKFHEQFF.

J is TRBJ1-1 and V is TRBV29-1. Germline lookup yields CDR1 SQVTM and CDR2 ANQGSEA. There are 14 residues in the CDR3. The CDR3 sequence: CSVVGLAGNTEAFF.

The chain employs TRBV9 and TRBJ2-7; the TRBD1 assignment by TCRdb is unverifiable without DNA. The length of the CDR3 is 17 residues. Germline V gene lookup returns CDR1 SGDLS and CDR2 YYNGEE. CDR3 residues: CASSVAPRGTGVYEQYF. Based on the CDR3 plus reference TRBV9 and TRBJ2-7, the full variable domain is DSGVTQTPKHLITATGQRVTLRCSPRSGDLSVYWYQQSLDQGLQFLIQYYNGEERAKGNILERFSAQQFPDLHSELNLSSLELGDSALYFCASSVAPRGTGVYEQYFGPGTRLTVT.

The chain carries TRBV6-5 and TRBJ1-4. Germline V gives CDR1 MNHEY, CDR2 SVGAGI. The CDR3 is 15 amino acids. CDR3 in amino acids: CASSYSKRVREKLFF.

CDR3 in amino acids: CASSSIRLTRTDTQYF. This chain joins TRBV7-9 and TRBJ2-3. The CDR3 loop spans 16 amino acids. Germline V lookup: CDR1 SEHNR, CDR2 FQNEAQ (reference sequence). Full variable domain (remainder filled in from reference TRBV7-9 and TRBJ2-3): DTGVSQNPRHKITKRGQNVTFRCDPISEHNRLYWYRQTLGQGPEFLTYFQNEAQLEKSRLLSDRFSAERPKGSFSTLEIQRTEQGDSAMYLCASSSIRLTRTDTQYFGPGTRLTVL.

V is TRBV6-2 or TRBV6-3 and J is TRBJ2-5; TCRdb's assignment of TRBD1 cannot be checked, as there is no DNA. CDR1 and CDR2 from the germline V gene are MNHEY and SVGEGT. This CDR3 is 15 amino acids long. The chain's CDR3 is CASSYEGGLQETQYF.

The J gene is TRBJ2-7, the V gene TRBV29-1. Germline V gives CDR1 SQVTM, CDR2 ANQGSEA. This CDR3 is 13 amino acids long. The CDR3 region is CSVDDSNSYEQYF.

The V and J genes are TRBV12-3 or TRBV12-4 and TRBJ2-5; the D call from TCRdb, TRBD2, cannot be confirmed without DNA. The CDR3 is 13 residues long. The CDR3 loop reads CASTLPGLETQYF.

J is TRBJ1-1 and V is TRBV20-1; no DNA is available, so the TRBD1 call from TCRdb remains unchecked. The CDR3 covers 15 residues. The germline CDR1 and CDR2 sequences are DFQATT and SNEGSKA (reference sequence). The CDR3 protein is CSARDEGAEYTEAFF.

The rearrangement joins TRBV7-2 to TRBJ1-2. The CDR3 is 12 amino acids. Germline lookup yields CDR1 SGHTA and CDR2 FQGNSA. CDR3 sequence reads: CASSPTGYGYTF.

The chain carries TRBV7-2 and TRBJ2-1. This CDR3 has 13 amino acids. Germline CDR1 SGHTA, CDR2 FQGNSA. The CDR3 sequence: CASSVTSYNEQFF.

The CDR3 is CAISELGKTDTQYF. The chain joins TRBV10-3 to TRBJ2-3. The germline gives CDR1 ENHRY, CDR2 SYGVKD. This CDR3 spans 14 amino acids.

The V call is TRBV28, the J call TRBJ2-7. The CDR3 loop spans 14 amino acids. CDR1 and CDR2 (germline): MDHEN, SYDVKM. The CDR3: CASSAYSLGNEQYF. The full variable domain, in which reference TRBV28 and TRBJ2-7 provide the parts outside the CDR3, is DVKVTQSSRYLVKRTGEKVFLECVQDMDHENMFWYRQDPGLGLRLIYFSYDVKMKEKGDIPEGYSVSREKKERFSLILESASTNQTSMYLCASSAYSLGNEQYFGPGTRLTVT.

The chain carries TRBV25-1 and TRBJ1-1. The CDR3 sequence is 12 residues long. Germline V CDR1 and CDR2: MGHDK, SYGVNS. CDR3: CASSEWNTEAFF.